This T cell receptor beta chain was sequenced during a study of post-analysis software for immune sequencing data. Study-wide findings and caveats: Controls showed lower frequencies than patients for 5 or 6 TRBV segments, and TRBV5-6, TRBV5-1 and TRBV20-1 were among these.

CDR1 SGHTA and CDR2 FQGNSA come from the germline V gene. V lost 5 bases to trimming and J lost 10 bases, with 17 bases between them. The CDR3 has 13 amino acids. Libraries were made from TCR beta cDNA, and they carried unique molecular identifiers. TCRdb recomputed calls from the PCR reads with MiXCR, one row per CDR3 protein. This table has roughly 410,000 distinct CDR3 sequences, around 33% appearing once. This clonotype was recorded once. No antigen is known for it. The gene calls are TRBV7-2 and TRBJ2-5, with D possibly TRBD2 on 7 matching bases. The TCR originated in a girl aged 10 to 17 with multiple sclerosis. Sequencing input: blood. The CDR3: CASSRGADRVQYF. DNA for the CDR3: TGTGCCAGCAGCCGGGGGGCGGACCGAGTCCAGTACTTC.